This TCR beta chain stems from a study of blood T cell repertoires in COVID-19. Study overall: Acute and convalescent COVID-19 specimens originated in the United States, Italy and Spain. PBMCs, B-cell-depleted T cells, or T cells provided the cDNA or gDNA that made up the material.

Authors' methods: Amplifying reference gene primers gave estimates of nucleated cell counts. The method was immunoSEQ multiplex PCR; TCRdb's version includes in-frame clones alone and lacks a portion of them. V and J calls and clone size are those listed in that table; D and trimming were worked out from the DNA. The table shows tens of thousands of clones, with 80% to 90% occurring only once. V lost 4 bases and J 4 bases, leaving 15 bases between the germline ends. The CDR3 consists of 15 residues. Germline CDR1 is SGDLS and CDR2 is YYNGEE. The clonotype originates from an elderly woman with active or convalescent COVID-19. This chain joins TRBV9 and TRBJ2-1; D possibly corresponds to TRBD2 (5 bases). The sample comprised peripheral blood. This CDR3 reads CASSILASNYNEQFF. DNA of the CDR3: TGTGCCAGCAGCATTCTAGCCTCGAATTACAATGAGCAGTTCTTC.